The 26 T cell receptor beta chains reported below all come from one sample, sequenced in a study of T cell responses to AZD1222 COVID-19 vaccine. This table comes from immunoSEQ multiplex PCR, and its TCRdb copy is limited to in-frame clones, with some not included. The sample includes about 180,000 clones, 70% to 90% seen only once; the top ten take 7.7%. Sequencing was performed on peripheral blood, taken on day 0 of AZD1222 vaccination. Receptors were obtained from an adult in good health.

This chain connects TRBV21-1 to TRBJ1-1; the D segment call TRBD1 is taken from the table without a DNA check. TRBV21-1 is a pseudogene segment. The CDR3 loop spans 15 amino acids. CDR3 nucleotides: TGTGCCAGCAGCAAAGGACAGGGTGGTGGCACTGAAGCTTTCTTT. This codes for CASSKGQGGGTEAFF.

The V and J genes are TRBV19 and TRBJ2-3, with TRBD2 matching over 12 bases. Losses at the gene ends were 4 bases for V and 4 bases for J; bases not matched to a gene: 6. This CDR3 contains 16 residues. Germline assignment: CDR1 LNHDA and CDR2 SQIVND (reference sequence). This CDR3 is CASSTQLAGGSDTQYF. CDR3 in DNA: TGTGCCAGTAGTACACAACTAGCGGGGGGTTCAGATACGCAGTATTTT. The entire variable domain, with the rest obtained from reference TRBV19 and TRBJ2-3, is as follows: DGGITQSPKYLFRKEGQNVTLSCEQNLNHDAMYWYRQDPGQGLRLIYYSQIVNDFQKGDIAEGYSVSREKKESFPLTVTSAQKNPTAFYLCASSTQLAGGSDTQYFGPGTRLTVL.

The chain has TRBV11-3 and TRBJ2-1; 7 nucleotides match TRBD1. The germline gives CDR1 SGHNT, CDR2 YENEEA. V was clipped by 5 bases and J by 5 bases; unmatched bases: 9. The CDR3 has 15 amino acids. The CDR3 nucleotides are TGTGCCAGCAGCAGATACCGGGACAGAGACAATGAGCAGTTCTTC. Translation gives CASSRYRDRDNEQFF.

The chain carries TRBV28 and TRBJ1-1, with D maybe TRBD1 (5 bases). This CDR3 contains 15 residues. Germline CDR1 MDHEN, CDR2 SYDVKM. The V end was cut by 3 bases, the J end by 6 bases, with 17 bases between. The CDR3, as DNA: TGTGCCAGCAGTTTGGGAGGGGCGGGCACCGCTGAAGCTTTCTTT. Encoded protein: CASSLGGAGTAEAFF.

The rearrangement links TRBV27 to TRBJ1-1; no firm D call. Germline V gene data show CDR1 as MNHEY and CDR2 as SMNVEV (reference sequence). Between the trimmed V and J ends, which lost 0 bases and 0 bases, there was a span of 5 bases. This CDR3 is built from 14 residues. The CDR3 here is CASSLSSLNTEAFF. In DNA form, the CDR3 reads TGTGCCAGCAGTTTATCCAGCTTGAACACTGAAGCTTTCTTT.

This chain joins TRBV2 and TRBJ1-1, with a possible D match to TRBD1 (6 bases). V lost 3 bases and J 7 bases, leaving 15 bases between the germline ends. Germline assignment: CDR1 SNHLY and CDR2 FYNNEI. The CDR3 covers 14 residues. Written as DNA, the CDR3 is TGTGCCAGCAGTGATACGACAGGCATCTTTGAAGCTTTCTTT. Translating gives CASSDTTGIFEAFF.

This sequence joins TRBV29-1 and TRBJ2-3; either TRBD1 or TRBD2 may fit D (5 bases each). Trimming stripped 3 bases from V and 2 bases from J, with 9 bases between. This CDR3 is 13 amino acids long. Germline V CDR1 and CDR2: SQVTM, ANQGSEA. CDR3 sequence reads: CSVESGATDTQYF. CDR3 in DNA: TGCAGCGTTGAGTCCGGGGCCACAGATACGCAGTATTTT.

The V gene is TRBV7-9, the J gene TRBJ2-1; D is unclear. The CDR3 length is 11 residues. The V gene lost 0 bases and the J gene lost 6 bases, with 0 bases spanning the gap. The germline V gene encodes CDR1 SEHNR and CDR2 FQNEAQ (reference sequence). CDR3 nucleotides: TGTGCCAGCAGCTTAGCCAATGAGCAGTTCTTC. Translation: CASSLANEQFF.

V gene TRBV21-1 combines with J gene TRBJ2-1; the table's D call, TRBD2, was not checked against the DNA. TRBV21-1 is a known pseudogene. The CDR3 consists of 16 residues. The CDR3 loop is CASSKEGGERDNEQFF. The CDR3 DNA sequence: TGTGCCAGCAGCAAAGAAGGCGGGGAACGGGACAATGAGCAGTTCTTC.

This chain links TRBV7-3 with TRBJ2-3; the D gene is possibly TRBD2 (5 bases). CDR3 length: 12 amino acids. Trimming pared 2 bases from V and 5 bases from J, leaving 5 bases between. Germline V gives CDR1 SGHTA, CDR2 FQGTGA. CDR3 in amino acids: CASSLREDTQYF. CDR3 nucleotide sequence: TGTGCCAGCAGCTTACGGGAAGATACGCAGTATTTT.

The V gene is TRBV2, the J gene TRBJ1-4; unclear D gene. CDR1 SNHLY and CDR2 FYNNEI come from the germline V gene. The CDR3 is 14 residues long. Trimming cost V 2 bases and J 4 bases, with 8 bases left between them. CDR3 DNA: TGTGCCAGCAGTGAATACGGGGTTAATGAAAAACTGTTTTTT. It codes for CASSEYGVNEKLFF.

This CDR3 is CASRRGRTGELFF. For the CDR3, the DNA is TGTGCCAGCCGCAGGGGAAGGACCGGGGAGCTGTTTTTT. The chain is built from TRBV2 and TRBJ2-2, with D tentatively TRBD1 (6 bases). Trimming took 8 bases from V and 5 from J, leaving 12 bases between them. This CDR3 is 13 amino acids long. Per germline, CDR1 SNHLY and CDR2 FYNNEI.

This clone was seen a single time. V gene TRBV14 combines with J gene TRBJ2-5; D unclear. Looked up from germline, CDR1 is SGHDN and CDR2 is FVKESK. Trimming pared 5 bases from V and 0 bases from J, leaving 13 bases between. The CDR3 is made up of 15 amino acids. The CDR3 DNA sequence: TGTGCCAGCAGCACCCAGAGCACTAACCAAGAGACCCAGTACTTC. Encoded protein: CASSTQSTNQETQYF.

This clone was observed a handful of times. The rearrangement uses TRBV18 and TRBJ2-5, with D unresolved. Trimming took off 3 bases at V and 1 base at J, with 15 bases between the two ends. Germline V gives CDR1 KGHSH, CDR2 LQKENI. This CDR3 region has 16 residues. The CDR3 bases are TGTGCCAGCTCACCCCTGGGCCCTGGGGTCCAAGAGACCCAGTACTTC. It yields the protein CASSPLGPGVQETQYF.

This clone has only one observation. J is TRBJ2-1 and V is TRBV2, with 12 bases fitting TRBD2. This CDR3 contains 15 residues. Germline V lookup: CDR1 SNHLY, CDR2 FYNNEI. V was pared by 5 bases and J by 4 bases, with 3 bases of the junction left unmatched. CDR3 coding DNA: TGTGCCAGCAGTAAACTAGCGGGGGGATACAATGAGCAGTTCTTC. Translated: CASSKLAGGYNEQFF. The entire variable domain, with the rest obtained from reference TRBV2 and TRBJ2-1, is as follows: EPEVTQTPSHQVTQMGQEVILRCVPISNHLYFYWYRQILGQKVEFLVSFYNNEISEKSEIFDDQFSVERPDGSNFTLKIRSTKLEDSAMYFCASSKLAGGYNEQFFGPGTRLTVL.

This chain connects TRBV7-2 to TRBJ2-4; the D gene could be TRBD1 or TRBD2 (5 bases each). CDR1 SGHTA and CDR2 FQGNSA come from the germline V gene. The CDR3 extends over 14 amino acids. V dropped 5 bases and J dropped 4 bases, with 12 bases sitting between them. Here the CDR3 DNA reads TGTGCCAGCAGCAATCGGGACGGGAAAAACATTCAGTACTTC. This gives the protein CASSNRDGKNIQYF. The full variable domain, its missing parts supplied by reference TRBV7-2 and TRBJ2-4, is GAGVSQSPSNKVTEKGKDVELRCDPISGHTALYWYRQSLGQGLEFLIYFQGNSAPDKSGLPSDRFSAERTGGSVSTLTIQRTQQEDSAVYLCASSNRDGKNIQYFGAGTRLSVL.

The chain couples TRBV5-1 to TRBJ1-2; perhaps TRBD1 as D (5 bases). The CDR3 contains 14 residues. Germline loops: CDR1 SGHRS, CDR2 YFSETQ. V was cut by 0 bases and J by 6 bases, with 12 bases left in between. This CDR3 reads CASSLDPGPDGYTF. CDR3 coding DNA: TGCGCCAGCAGCTTGGATCCGGGACCTGATGGCTACACCTTC.

This clone was counted ten times or more. The rearrangement links TRBV7-9 to TRBJ1-2; no firm D call. Per germline, CDR1 SEHNR and CDR2 FQNEAQ (reference sequence). CDR3 length equals 13 residues. V gave up 0 bases and J gave up 5 bases, with 7 bases separating them. In DNA form, the CDR3 reads TGTGCCAGCAGCTTAGCGTCGGGGTATGGCTACACCTTC. It specifies CASSLASGYGYTF.

This clone was recorded a few times. V usage is TRBV7-3 and J usage is TRBJ2-3, with D perhaps assigned TRBD1 or TRBD2 (6 bases each). Trimming removed 5 bases at V and 2 bases at J, with 14 bases between. The CDR3 length is 15 residues. Germline assignment: CDR1 SGHTA and CDR2 FQGTGA. This chain's CDR3 is CASSHEPGATDTQYF. For the CDR3, the DNA is TGTGCCAGCAGCCATGAACCGGGGGCCACAGATACGCAGTATTTT.

The chain uses TRBV3-1 (or the pseudogene TRBV3-2) and TRBJ2-7, with a weak D call TRBD1 (5 bases). With 3 bases removed from V and 2 bases from J, the gap between germline ends came to 11 bases. This CDR3 contains 14 residues. Per germline, CDR1 LGHDT and CDR2 YNNKEL (reference sequence). The CDR3 DNA reads TGTGCCAGCAGCCATTTCAGGGAACCCTACGAGCAGTACTTC. Translating it yields CASSHFREPYEQYF.

V usage is TRBV7-9 and J usage is TRBJ2-2, with a weak D call TRBD1 (6 bases). Deletions cut 5 bases from V and 3 bases from J, with 16 bases between. Germline V gives CDR1 SEHNR, CDR2 FQNEAQ (reference sequence). CDR3 length equals 16 residues. CDR3 loop: CASSLPPRQDTGELFF. Written as DNA, the CDR3 is TGTGCCAGCAGCCTCCCTCCGAGACAGGACACCGGGGAGCTGTTTTTT.

The chain couples TRBV6-6 to TRBJ1-1; tentative D call: TRBD1 (5 bases). Trimming cost V 10 bases and J 3 bases, with 12 bases left between them. CDR1 and CDR2 (germline): MNHNY, SVGAGI (reference sequence). This CDR3 contains 12 residues. The CDR3 bases are TGTGCCATCCGGTGGGGGGACACTGAAGCTTTCTTT. Amino acids: CAIRWGDTEAFF.

The chain uses TRBV28 and TRBJ2-7; D might be TRBD2 (5 bases). The V gene lost 5 bases and the J gene lost 6 bases, with 17 bases spanning the gap. The CDR3 loop spans 14 amino acids. The V gene's germline CDR1 is MDHEN and CDR2 SYDVKM. CDR3 coding DNA: TGTGCCAGCAGTACCCGCGGCGGACGGGGCGAGCAGTACTTC. Its translation is CASSTRGGRGEQYF. The whole variable domain, filled in from reference TRBV28 and TRBJ2-7, reads DVKVTQSSRYLVKRTGEKVFLECVQDMDHENMFWYRQDPGLGLRLIYFSYDVKMKEKGDIPEGYSVSREKKERFSLILESASTNQTSMYLCASSTRGGRGEQYFGPGTRLTVT.

This clone has a handful of counts. The V call is TRBV20-1, the J call TRBJ1-3, with D uncertain. V was clipped by 3 bases and J by 4 bases, with 7 bases between them. The CDR3 has 12 residues. Germline V CDR1 and CDR2: DFQATT, SNEGSKA (reference sequence). DNA of the CDR3: TGCAGTGCTAGTACGTCCGGAAACACCATATATTTT. This translates into CSASTSGNTIYF.

The chain uses TRBV3-1 (or the pseudogene TRBV3-2) and TRBJ2-7; no clear D. There are 15 residues in the CDR3. The V and J ends lost 1 base and 3 bases respectively, with 13 bases between them. Germline CDR1 and CDR2: LGHDT and YNNKEL (reference sequence). In DNA, the CDR3 is TGTGCCAGCAGCCAAGTTTCCAGTCTTCTCTACGAGCAGTACTTC. Translation: CASSQVSSLLYEQYF.

The rearrangement joins TRBV6-5 to TRBJ1-3; 7 positions match TRBD1. The germline V gene has CDR1 MNHEY and CDR2 SVGAGI. CDR3 size: 15 residues. V lost 6 bases and J lost 0; bases outside the gene matches: 5. In nucleotides, the CDR3 is TGTGCCAGCAGCGCCGGACAGGCCTCTGGAAACACCATATATTTT. It encodes CASSAGQASGNTIYF.